This T cell receptor beta chain appears in the sequencing data of a study of T cell responses to AZD1222 COVID-19 vaccine. Sequencing used immunoSEQ multiplex PCR; TCRdb keeps in-frame clones, though not all of them. The table has about 150,000 clones, around 90% seen once. Study-wide results and caveats: Clonal diversity may have been underestimated in mostly white British donors. Only a handful of AZD1222 recipients tested seropositive at baseline. The CD4 TCRs associated with vaccination extended across spike and predominated at 160-218 and 743-854.

This CDR3 comprises 15 residues. Germline values: CDR1 MDHEN, CDR2 SYDVKM. With 5 bases removed from V and 3 bases from J, the gap between germline ends came to 17 bases. A note on this clone: The antigen is undetermined.

This clonotype was sampled from an adult who received the AZD1222 COVID-19 vaccine. Sample: peripheral blood, taken 28 days after the second AZD1222 dose. This rearrangement joins TRBV28 to TRBJ2-7; D call uncertain. The CDR3 sequence is CASSQVSPNLYEQYF. CDR3 nucleotide sequence: TGTGCCAGCAGTCAAGTTTCCCCAAACCTCTACGAGCAGTACTTC.